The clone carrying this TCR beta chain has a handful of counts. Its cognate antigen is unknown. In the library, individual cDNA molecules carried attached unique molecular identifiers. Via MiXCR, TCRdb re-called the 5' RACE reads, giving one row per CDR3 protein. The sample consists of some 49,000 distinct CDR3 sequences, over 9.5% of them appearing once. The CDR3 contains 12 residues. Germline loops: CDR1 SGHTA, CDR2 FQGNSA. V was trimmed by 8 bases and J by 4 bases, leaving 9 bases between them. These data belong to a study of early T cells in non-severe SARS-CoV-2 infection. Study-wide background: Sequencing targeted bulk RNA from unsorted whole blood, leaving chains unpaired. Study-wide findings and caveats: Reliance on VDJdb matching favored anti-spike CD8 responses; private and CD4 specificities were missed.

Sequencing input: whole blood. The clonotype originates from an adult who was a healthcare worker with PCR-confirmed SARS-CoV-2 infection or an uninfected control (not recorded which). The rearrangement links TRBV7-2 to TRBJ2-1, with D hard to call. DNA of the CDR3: TGTGCCAGCTCTGTGTATTACAATGAGCAGTTCTTC. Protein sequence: CASSVYYNEQFF.